The 7 T cell receptor beta chains in this list originate from one sample, sequenced in a study of radiotherapy plus CTLA-4 blockade in lung cancer. The assay was immunoSEQ multiplex PCR, and TCRdb's table has in-frame clones only and misses some. Of approximately 83,000 clones in the sample, 78% were seen once. Material: peripheral blood, obtained from a patient treated with radiotherapy plus ipilimumab. The receptor source for this set is a human donor with non-small cell lung cancer who had a partial response to radiotherapy plus ipilimumab. Some clones in this sample may be carry-over from other donors' samples.

The CDR3 loop reads CASSPVGTRKATEAFF. The DNA for the CDR3 is TGCGCCAGCAGCCCGGTGGGGACACGTAAGGCCACTGAAGCTTTCTTT. The chain is built from TRBV5-1 and TRBJ1-1; perhaps TRBD1 as D (6 bases). Between the trimmed V and J ends, which lost 4 bases and 4 bases, there was a span of 20 bases. In germline, CDR1 is SGHRS, CDR2 YFSETQ. This CDR3 has 16 amino acids.

The rearrangement uses TRBV5-1 and TRBJ2-3; D is uncertain. The CDR3 covers 11 residues. V was shortened by 1 base and J by 5 bases, with 2 bases between the two germline ends. CDR1 and CDR2 from the germline V gene are SGHRS and YFSETQ. The CDR3 DNA follows: TGCGCCAGCAGCTTGCAAGATACGCAGTATTTT. This encodes CASSLQDTQYF. The full variable domain, completed using reference TRBV5-1 and TRBJ2-3, is KAGVTQTPRYLIKTRGQQVTLSCSPISGHRSVSWYQQTPGQGLQFLFEYFSETQRNKGNFPGRFSGRQFSNSRSEMNVSTLELGDSALYLCASSLQDTQYFGPGTRLTVL.

The chain employs TRBV29-1 and TRBJ2-7, with 8 bases identical to TRBD2. The J call may be faulty, since TRBJ2-5 better matches the DNA end. The germline gives CDR1 SQVTM, CDR2 ANQGSEA. The CDR3 is made up of 13 amino acids. The DNA for the CDR3 is TGCAGCGTTGGACGGGAGGGCCCAGAGACCCAGTACTTC. Translating it yields CSVGREGPETQYF.

The J gene is TRBJ2-3, the V gene TRBV5-1, with 9 nucleotides matching TRBD2. V lost 4 bases, J lost 6 bases, and 6 bases stayed unmatched. The CDR3 loop spans 14 amino acids. Germline V CDR1 and CDR2: SGHRS, YFSETQ. The CDR3 sequence is CASSGGGAGDTQYF. The CDR3, as DNA: TGCGCCAGCAGCGGCGGGGGGGCCGGGGATACGCAGTATTTT.

The chain carries TRBV27 and TRBJ1-4; 9 nucleotides agree with TRBD1. The V and J ends lost 5 bases and 2 bases, in that order; junction bases with no gene match: 3. Germline V CDR1 and CDR2: MNHEY, SMNVEV (reference sequence). This CDR3 has 15 residues. For the CDR3, the DNA is TGTGCCAGCAGTCGACAGGGGGGGACTAATGAAAAACTGTTTTTT. Amino acids: CASSRQGGTNEKLFF.

The chain links TRBV25-1 to TRBJ2-5, with 12 nucleotides matching TRBD1. The ends lost 1 base at V and 5 bases at J; junction bases unmatched: 5. The CDR3 has 16 amino acids. Germline V gene sequence: CDR1 MGHDK, CDR2 SYGVNS. The CDR3 bases are TGTGCCAGCAGTGAATTTAAGGGACAGGGGGCCGAGACCCAGTACTTC. Amino acid sequence: CASSEFKGQGAETQYF.

The rearrangement uses TRBV2 and TRBJ1-5; a possible D gene is TRBD1 (5 bases). CDR1 is SNHLY, CDR2 FYNNEI, per germline. The V end lost 6 bases, the J end lost 5 bases, and 11 bases lay between the germline ends. CDR3 length: 13 residues. This chain's CDR3 is CASSLGVYQPQHF. CDR3 nucleotide sequence: TGTGCCAGCAGCTTAGGGGTGTATCAGCCCCAGCATTTT.